Listed below are T cell receptor beta chains from one sample, sequenced in a study of T cells in Graves' hyperthyroidism and ophthalmopathy. TCRdb recomputed calls from the multiplex PCR reads with MiXCR, one row per CDR3 protein. The data hold around 340,000 distinct CDR3 sequences, with 18% observed a single time. Sequenced sample: blood. The receptors were gathered from a woman between 50 and 59 years old with Graves' hyperthyroidism. CDR3s include the opening cysteine and the closing phenylalanine or tryptophan. D genes are given only for firm matches. Clone size is stated in some rows and not others, as once, few, many or a class when expanded.

j_call d_call v_call clone_size cdr3_aa cdr3_nt
TRBJ2-1 TRBD2 TRBV11-2 many CASSLDLGGGRSYNEQFF TGTGCCAGCAGCTTAGATCTTGGGGGCGGGAGGAGTTACAATGAGCAGTTCTTC
TRBJ2-3 TRBD2 TRBV20-1 many CSAILAGPASTDTQYF TGCAGTGCCATCTTAGCGGGGCCGGCAAGCACAGATACGCAGTATTTT
TRBJ2-1 TRBD2 TRBV2 - CASSEARLAGVNEQFF TGTGCCAGCAGTGAAGCCCGACTAGCGGGGGTCAATGAGCAGTTCTTC
TRBJ1-1 - TRBV19 - CASSSHRGLGNTEAFF TGTGCCAGTAGCTCGCATCGGGGGCTTGGAAACACTGAAGCTTTCTTT
TRBJ2-3 - TRBV5-4 - CASSFSQNTDTQYF TGTGCCAGCAGCTTCTCACAGAACACAGATACGCAGTATTTT
TRBJ1-2 - TRBV20-1 few CSAGETGVNYGYTF TGCAGTGCGGGGGAGACAGGCGTGAACTATGGCTACACCTTC
TRBJ2-3 - TRBV27 once CASSQEGPSGDDTQYF TGTGCCAGCAGCCAAGAAGGTCCCTCGGGGGACGATACGCAGTATTTT
TRBJ2-1 TRBD1 TRBV13 - CASSLRQGHNEQFF TGTGCCAGCAGCTTGAGACAGGGTCACAATGAGCAGTTCTTC
TRBJ1-3 - TRBV18 - CASSPADSGNTIYF TGTGCCAGCTCACCAGCGGACTCTGGAAACACCATATATTTT
TRBJ2-3 - TRBV19 - CASSRPGEDTQYF TGTGCCAGTAGTCGGCCAGGGGAAGATACGCAGTATTTT
TRBJ2-1 TRBD2 TRBV20-1 few CSARDSRPSGSSYNEQFF TGCAGTGCTAGAGATAGTCGGCCTAGCGGGAGCTCCTACAATGAGCAGTTCTTC
TRBJ2-1 TRBD2 TRBV24-1 - CATSERAGGPPEQFF TGTGCCACCAGTGAAAGAGCGGGGGGCCCCCCTGAGCAGTTCTTC
TRBJ1-3 - TRBV10-2 - CASRGENTIYF TGCGCCAGCAGGGGCGAAAACACCATATATTTT
TRBJ1-5 TRBD1 TRBV6-1 few CASSHRGQPQHF TGTGCCAGCAGTCACAGGGGTCAGCCCCAGCATTTT
TRBJ2-2 TRBD2 TRBV7-9 few CASSLISGTSFTGELFF TGTGCCAGCAGCTTGATTTCCGGGACTAGCTTCACCGGGGAGCTGTTTTTT
TRBJ2-7 - TRBV28 - CAPRQAQNLYEQYF TGTGCCCCACGACAGGCCCAAAATCTCTACGAGCAGTACTTC
TRBJ2-7 - TRBV11-2 many CASSFGGAGYEQYF TGTGCCAGCAGCTTCGGGGGCGCGGGTTACGAGCAGTACTTC
TRBJ2-1 - TRBV27 - CASSQGDAGNEQFF TGTGCCAGCAGCCAGGGGGATGCGGGGAATGAGCAGTTCTTC
TRBJ2-5 - TRBV5-6 many CATHARGRTIEETQYF TGTGCTACTCACGCTCGGGGGCGGACAATTGAAGAGACCCAGTACTTC
TRBJ2-1 - TRBV6-1 few CAASELGEQFF TGTGCCGCCTCGGAACTTGGTGAGCAGTTCTTC
TRBJ1-1 - TRBV27 many CASSPLSFLGRWDTEAFF TGTGCCAGCAGCCCTCTTTCCTTTTTGGGGAGGTGGGACACTGAAGCTTTCTTT
TRBJ2-1 - TRBV6-1 - CASRLISYNEQFF TGTGCCAGCAGACTAATTTCCTACAATGAGCAGTTCTTC
TRBJ1-1 - TRBV3-1 many CASSRGTMNTEAFF TGTGCCAGCAGCCGGGGGACGATGAACACTGAAGCTTTCTTT
TRBJ1-1 TRBD1 TRBV10-3 few CAIRTGGSEAFF TGTGCCATCAGGACAGGGGGCTCTGAAGCTTTCTTT
TRBJ1-1 - TRBV19 - CASRDEDSLEAFF TGTGCCAGTAGGGACGAGGACAGCCTTGAAGCTTTCTTT
TRBJ1-6 TRBD1 TRBV7-9 once CASSYTGDNSPLHF TGTGCCAGCAGCTATACAGGGGATAATTCACCCCTCCACTTT
TRBJ1-4 - TRBV6-1 - CASSEHREEKLFF TGTGCCAGCAGTGAACACCGTGAAGAAAAACTGTTTTTT
TRBJ2-5 - TRBV5-6 many CASRNEGETQYF TGTGCCAGCAGAAACGAAGGGGAGACCCAGTACTTC
TRBJ1-6 TRBD1 TRBV5-4 - CASRPGGTGRMSPLHF TGTGCCAGCAGGCCTGGCGGGACAGGCAGGATGTCACCCCTCCACTTT
TRBJ1-5 - TRBV15 many CATSREAGYNQPQHF TGTGCCACCAGCAGAGAGGCGGGTTACAATCAGCCCCAGCATTTT
TRBJ2-5 - TRBV15 few CATSRALGTLQETQYF TGTGCCACCAGCAGAGCCCTTGGTACCCTCCAAGAGACCCAGTACTTC
TRBJ2-7 - TRBV18 few CASSPPQRTDAYEQYF TGTGCCAGCTCACCCCCTCAGCGGACAGACGCCTACGAGCAGTACTTC
TRBJ2-5 TRBD2 TRBV11-2 many CASSLDLSSGGPSETQYF TGTGCCAGCAGCTTAGATCTGAGTAGCGGGGGCCCGTCAGAGACCCAGTACTTC
TRBJ2-5 TRBD1 TRBV2 many CASRGTGETQYF TGTGCCAGCAGAGGGACAGGAGAGACCCAGTACTTC
TRBJ1-4 - TRBV20-1 - CSASTYPNEKLFF TGCAGTGCTAGTACCTACCCTAATGAAAAACTGTTTTTT